These T cell receptor beta chains were read from a single sample in a study of blood T cell repertoires in COVID-19. Clones were sequenced by immunoSEQ multiplex PCR, and TCRdb holds only the in-frame ones, with some missing. The data show some 120,000 clones, roughly 90% seen once. The sequenced material came from peripheral blood. The source is a man between 50 and 59 years old with active COVID-19. CDR3s include the opening cysteine and the closing phenylalanine or tryptophan. D genes are given only for firm matches. Clone size appears in some rows only: once, few, many, or a class for an expanded clone.

size,D,V,J,length,CDR3,DNA
NA,TRBD1,TRBV7-8,TRBJ1-5,15,CASSFRTGGLQPQHF,TGTGCCAGCAGCTTTAGGACAGGGGGGCTTCAGCCCCAGCATTTT
NA,TRBD2,TRBV5-4,TRBJ2-5,15,CASRKSSGNQETQYF,TGTGCCAGCAGAAAGTCTAGCGGCAACCAAGAGACCCAGTACTTC
once,NA,TRBV19,TRBJ2-3,13,CASSMSITDTQYF,TGTGCCAGTAGTATGTCCATCACAGATACGCAGTATTTT
NA,TRBD1,TRBV19,TRBJ1-2,19,CASSIHYGGTGGLNYGYTF,TGTGCCAGTAGTATACATTACGGAGGGACAGGGGGCTTGAACTATGGCTACACCTTC
once,TRBD1,TRBV5-1,TRBJ1-1,14,CASSSGDRDTEAFF,TGCGCCAGCAGCTCCGGAGACAGGGACACTGAAGCTTTCTTT
NA,NA,TRBV29-1,TRBJ1-2,12,CSVDGQGKGYTF,TGCAGCGTTGACGGGCAGGGCAAAGGCTACACCTTC
NA,NA,TRBV6-5,TRBJ2-1,15,CAIIRRVGGYNEQFF,TGTGCCATTATAAGGCGGGTGGGGGGATACAATGAGCAGTTCTTC
NA,TRBD2,TRBV7-9,TRBJ2-3,15,CASSLTSVNTDTQYF,TGTGCCAGCAGCCTGACTAGCGTGAACACAGATACGCAGTATTTT
NA,TRBD1,TRBV10-3,TRBJ1-2,14,CAISATGGDYGYTF,TGTGCCATCAGTGCGACAGGGGGCGACTATGGCTACACCTTC
NA,TRBD2,TRBV12-5,TRBJ2-7,17,CASGLVLGSGGVYEQYF,TGTGCTAGTGGTTTGGTACTAGGTAGCGGGGGCGTCTACGAGCAGTACTTC
NA,NA,TRBV21-1,TRBJ1-2,14,CASSKGEGGGGYTF,TGTGCCAGCAGCAAAGGAGAAGGGGGCGGTGGCTACACCTTC
NA,TRBD1,TRBV10-2,TRBJ1-2,14,CASKKEGQGYGYTF,TGCGCCAGCAAAAAGGAGGGACAGGGCTATGGCTACACCTTC
NA,TRBD2,TRBV27,TRBJ2-5,15,CASSYLLGGIETQYF,TGTGCCAGCAGTTACCTACTGGGAGGGATTGAGACCCAGTACTTC